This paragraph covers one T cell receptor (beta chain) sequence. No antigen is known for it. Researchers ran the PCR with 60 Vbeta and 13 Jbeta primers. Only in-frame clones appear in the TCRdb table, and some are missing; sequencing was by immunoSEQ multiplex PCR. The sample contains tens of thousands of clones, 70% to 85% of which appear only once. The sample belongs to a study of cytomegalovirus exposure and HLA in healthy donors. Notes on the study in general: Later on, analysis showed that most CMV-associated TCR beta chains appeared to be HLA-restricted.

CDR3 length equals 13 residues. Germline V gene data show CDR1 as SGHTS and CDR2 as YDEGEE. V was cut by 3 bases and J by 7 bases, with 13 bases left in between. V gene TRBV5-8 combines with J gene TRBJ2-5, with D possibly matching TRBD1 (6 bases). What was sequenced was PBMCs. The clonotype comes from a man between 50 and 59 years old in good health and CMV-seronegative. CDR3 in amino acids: CASSSQLQGTQYF. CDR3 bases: TGTGCCAGCAGCTCCCAGCTACAGGGGACCCAGTACTTC.